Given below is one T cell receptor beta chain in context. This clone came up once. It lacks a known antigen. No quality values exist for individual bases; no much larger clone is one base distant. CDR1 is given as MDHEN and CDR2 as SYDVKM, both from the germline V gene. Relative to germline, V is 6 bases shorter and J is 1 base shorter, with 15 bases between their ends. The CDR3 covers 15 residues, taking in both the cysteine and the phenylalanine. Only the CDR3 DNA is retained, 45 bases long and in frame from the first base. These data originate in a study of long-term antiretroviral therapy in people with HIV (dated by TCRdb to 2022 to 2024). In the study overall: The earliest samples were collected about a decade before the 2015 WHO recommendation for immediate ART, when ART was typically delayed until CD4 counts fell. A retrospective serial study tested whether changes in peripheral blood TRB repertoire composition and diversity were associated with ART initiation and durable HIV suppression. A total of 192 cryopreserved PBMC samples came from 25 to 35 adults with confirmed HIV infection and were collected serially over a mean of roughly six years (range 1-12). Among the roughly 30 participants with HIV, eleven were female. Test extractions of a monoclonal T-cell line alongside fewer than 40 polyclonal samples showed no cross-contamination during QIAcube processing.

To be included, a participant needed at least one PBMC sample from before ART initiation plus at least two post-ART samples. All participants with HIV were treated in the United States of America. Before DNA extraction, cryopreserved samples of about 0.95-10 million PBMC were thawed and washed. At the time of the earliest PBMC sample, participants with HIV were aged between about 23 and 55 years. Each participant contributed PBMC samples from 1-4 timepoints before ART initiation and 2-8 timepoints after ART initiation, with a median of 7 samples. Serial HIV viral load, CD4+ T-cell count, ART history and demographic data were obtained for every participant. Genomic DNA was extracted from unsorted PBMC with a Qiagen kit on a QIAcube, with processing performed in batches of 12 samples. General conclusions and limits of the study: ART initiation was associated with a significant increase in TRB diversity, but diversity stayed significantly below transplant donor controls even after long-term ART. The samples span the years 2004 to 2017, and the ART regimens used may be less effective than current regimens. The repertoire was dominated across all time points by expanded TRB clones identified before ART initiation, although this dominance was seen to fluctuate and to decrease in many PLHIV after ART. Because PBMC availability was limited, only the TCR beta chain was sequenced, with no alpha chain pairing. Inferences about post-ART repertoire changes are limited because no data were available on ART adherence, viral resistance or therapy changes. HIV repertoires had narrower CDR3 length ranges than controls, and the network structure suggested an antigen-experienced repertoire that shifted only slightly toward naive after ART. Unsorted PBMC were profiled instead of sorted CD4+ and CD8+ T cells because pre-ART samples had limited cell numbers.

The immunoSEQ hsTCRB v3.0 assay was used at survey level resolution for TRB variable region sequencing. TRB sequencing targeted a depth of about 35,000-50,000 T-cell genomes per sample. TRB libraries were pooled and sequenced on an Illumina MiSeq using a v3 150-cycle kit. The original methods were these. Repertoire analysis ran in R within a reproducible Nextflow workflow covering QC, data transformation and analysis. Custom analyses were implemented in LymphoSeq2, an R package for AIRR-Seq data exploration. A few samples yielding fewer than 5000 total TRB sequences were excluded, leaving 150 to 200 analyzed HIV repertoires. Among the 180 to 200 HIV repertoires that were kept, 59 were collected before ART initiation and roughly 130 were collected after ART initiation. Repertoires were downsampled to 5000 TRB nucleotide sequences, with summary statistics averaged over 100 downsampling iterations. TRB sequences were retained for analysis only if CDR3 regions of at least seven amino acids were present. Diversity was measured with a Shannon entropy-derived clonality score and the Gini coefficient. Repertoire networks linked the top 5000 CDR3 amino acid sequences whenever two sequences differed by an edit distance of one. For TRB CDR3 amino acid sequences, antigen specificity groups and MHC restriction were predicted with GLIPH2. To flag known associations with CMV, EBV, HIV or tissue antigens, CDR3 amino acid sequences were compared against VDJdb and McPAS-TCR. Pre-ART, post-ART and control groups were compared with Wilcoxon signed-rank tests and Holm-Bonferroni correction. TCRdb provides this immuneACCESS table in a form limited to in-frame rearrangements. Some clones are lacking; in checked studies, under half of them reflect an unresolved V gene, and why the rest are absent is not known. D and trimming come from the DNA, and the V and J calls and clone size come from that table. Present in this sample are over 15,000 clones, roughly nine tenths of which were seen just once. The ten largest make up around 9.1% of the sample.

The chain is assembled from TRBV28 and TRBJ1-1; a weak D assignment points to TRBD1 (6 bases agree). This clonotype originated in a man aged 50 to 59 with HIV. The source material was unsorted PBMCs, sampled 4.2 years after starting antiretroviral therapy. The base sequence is TGTGCCAGCAGCCGGATACAGGGAGGGAACACTGAAGCTTTCTTT. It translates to CASSRIQGGNTEAFF.